The 9 T cell receptor beta chains reported below all come from one sample, sequenced in a study of CD4 and CD8 cells across lung adenocarcinoma regions. Using its own MiXCR run on the PCR reads, TCRdb lists one record per CDR3 protein. The repertoire holds over 15,000 distinct CDR3 sequences, more than 45% seen once, with 55% in the top ten. The sequenced sample was CD8+ T cells from the center of a lung tumor. The receptors here all came from a female donor with lung adenocarcinoma. The CD4 and CD8 labels of this study may be unreliable.

V usage is TRBV6-1 and J usage is TRBJ2-3, with D perhaps matching TRBD1 or TRBD2 (6 bases each). Trimming stripped 6 bases from V and 8 bases from J, with 9 bases between. Germline lookup yields CDR1 MNHNS and CDR2 SASEGT. CDR3 length equals 11 residues. The CDR3 DNA sequence: TGTGCCAGCAGAAAGGGGGGTACGCAGTATTTT. Protein product: CASRKGGTQYF.

In its sample, this clonotype was seen once. One end of the junction is discordant with germline, which a read error may explain. V and J are TRBV6-1 and TRBJ2-5; 9 positions agree with TRBD2. The CDR3 has 15 residues. Germline assignment: CDR1 MNHNS and CDR2 SASEGT. As DNA, the CDR3 is TGTGGCGCGGGTGAAGGGGGCGGGGGGGCAGAGACCCAGTATTTC. As protein: CGAGEGGGGAETQYF.

As regards this clonotype: Since a much larger clone is just one base distant, this may be a read error. This chain links TRBV7-2 with TRBJ2-1; D remains unclear. The CDR3 contains 14 residues. V lost 1 base, J lost 10 bases, and 14 bases lay in between. Germline values: CDR1 SGHTA, CDR2 FQGNSA. DNA for the CDR3: TGTGCCAGCAGCTTAGGGGTCAGGAACTACGAGCAGTTCTTC. Protein product: CASSLGVRNYEQFF.

The sample holds a few counts of this clonotype. V and J are TRBV7-2 and TRBJ2-1; no reliable D call. From germline, CDR1 is SGHTA and CDR2 FQGNSA. The CDR3 sequence is 12 residues long. Trimming stripped 5 bases from V and 13 bases from J, with 15 bases between. This chain's CDR3 is CASSPAQETQFF. CDR3 DNA: TGTGCCAGCAGCCCCGCCCAAGAGACCCAGTTCTTC.

The genes are TRBV9 and TRBJ2-2; 7 bases line up with TRBD1. The trim removed 3 bases at V and 5 bases at J, leaving 4 bases unmatched. Germline-derived CDR1 and CDR2 are SGDLS and YYNGEE. This CDR3 region has 14 residues. In DNA, the CDR3 is TGTGCCAGCAGCGCCGACAGGGCAACCGGGGAGCTGTTTTTT. As protein: CASSADRATGELFF.

The chain recombines TRBV6-5 with TRBJ2-3; D is uncertain. Trimming took 0 bases from V and 2 from J, leaving 18 bases between them. Per the germline V gene, CDR1 is MNHEY and CDR2 is SVGAGI. This CDR3 is built from 18 residues. CDR3 DNA sequence: TGTGCCAGCAGTTACTCGAACGGACGAAGCTCCCCCACAGATACGCAGTATTTT. Translating it yields CASSYSNGRSSPTDTQYF.

As for this clonotype: At one end, the junction sequence differs from germline, possibly due to a read error. This rearrangement joins TRBV7-7 to TRBJ2-2; 7 bases line up with TRBD1. The CDR3 has 17 amino acids. The germline gives CDR1 SSHAT, CDR2 FNYEAQ (reference sequence). Here the CDR3 reads CASSRTAGQVNTGELFF. As DNA, the CDR3 is TGTGCTAGCAGCCGCACCGCAGGACAGGTTAACACCGGGGAGCTGTTTTTT.

The rearrangement joins TRBV6-1 to TRBJ1-1, with 8 bases identical to TRBD1. CDR1 and CDR2 (germline): MNHNS, SASEGT. CDR3 length: 14 residues. Trimming at V came to 5 bases and at J to 3 bases, leaving 5 bases not matched to a gene. Written as DNA, the CDR3 is TGTGCCAGCAGTCAGGACAGGGCGGACACTGAAGCTTTCTTT. It codes for CASSQDRADTEAFF.

This chain uses TRBV6-1 with TRBJ2-3, with D possibly TRBD2 on 6 matching bases. The DNA end is more similar to TRBJ2-7, so the J call may be wrong. CDR3 length equals 15 residues. Germline lookup yields CDR1 MNHNS and CDR2 SASEGT. Here the CDR3 DNA reads TGTGCCAGCAGTCTGGCGGGGTGCGCCAAAGATACGCAGTACTTC. Protein product: CASSLAGCAKDTQYF.